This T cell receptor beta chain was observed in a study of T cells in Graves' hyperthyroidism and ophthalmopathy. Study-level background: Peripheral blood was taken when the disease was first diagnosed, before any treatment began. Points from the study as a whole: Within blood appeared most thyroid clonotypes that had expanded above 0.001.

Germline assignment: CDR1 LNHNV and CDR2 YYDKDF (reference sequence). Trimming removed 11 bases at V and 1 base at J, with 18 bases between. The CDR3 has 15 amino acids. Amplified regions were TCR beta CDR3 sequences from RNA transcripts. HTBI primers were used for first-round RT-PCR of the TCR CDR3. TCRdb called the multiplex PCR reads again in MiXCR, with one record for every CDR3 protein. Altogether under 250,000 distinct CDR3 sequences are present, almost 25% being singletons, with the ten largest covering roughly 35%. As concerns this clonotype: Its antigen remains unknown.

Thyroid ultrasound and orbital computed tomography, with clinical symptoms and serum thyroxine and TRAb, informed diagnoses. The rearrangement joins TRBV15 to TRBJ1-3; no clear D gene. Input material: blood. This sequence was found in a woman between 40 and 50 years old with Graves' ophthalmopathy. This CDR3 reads CAASRDGNSGNTIYF. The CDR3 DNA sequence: TGTGCCGCTAGCAGAGATGGGAATTCTGGAAACACCATATATTTT.